These 6 T cell receptor beta chains share one sample of origin, sequenced in a study of cytomegalovirus exposure and HLA in healthy donors. PCR primers comprised 60 Vbeta and 13 Jbeta primers. The repertoire was sequenced with immunoSEQ multiplex PCR; TCRdb's copy has only in-frame clones and lacks some. Recorded here are under 200,000 clones; the top ten clones represent approximately 0.72%. Sequenced sample: PBMCs. These receptors came from a woman between 18 and 30 years old in good health and CMV-seropositive.

The chain recombines TRBV7-6 with TRBJ2-3; the match to TRBD2 covers 7 bases. The junction had 10 bases not matched to a gene; V was cut back by 6 bases and J by 1 base. This CDR3 region has 16 residues. Germline CDR1 SGHVS, CDR2 FNYEAQ. CDR3 region: CASSLVTGGGTDTQYF. For the CDR3, the DNA is TGTGCCAGCAGTCTAGTGACGGGGGGTGGCACAGATACGCAGTATTTT. The full variable domain, with the rest looked up from reference TRBV7-6 and TRBJ2-3, is GAGVSQSPRYKVTKRGQDVALRCDPISGHVSLYWYRQALGQGPEFLTYFNYEAQQDKSGLPNDRFSAERPEGSISTLTIQRTEQRDSAMYRCASSLVTGGGTDTQYFGPGTRLTVL.

The gene calls are TRBV30 and TRBJ1-2; D uncertain. Germline values: CDR1 GTSNPN, CDR2 SVGIG (reference sequence). V lost 2 bases to trimming and J lost 2 bases, with 15 bases between them. This CDR3 has 15 residues. The CDR3 coding sequence is TGTGCCTGGAGTCACTCCCCGGGAGGGAACTATGGCTACACCTTC. This encodes CAWSHSPGGNYGYTF.

V and J are TRBV29-1 and TRBJ1-1; D gene unclear. The V end lost 6 bases, the J end lost 0 bases, and 11 bases lay between the germline ends. CDR1 SQVTM and CDR2 ANQGSEA come from the germline V gene. The CDR3 runs to 13 residues. The CDR3 DNA reads TGCAGCGTCCAACAGAGACTGAACACTGAAGCTTTCTTT. Translation: CSVQQRLNTEAFF.

V usage is TRBV19 and J usage is TRBJ1-1; D remains ambiguous. Germline CDR1 is LNHDA and CDR2 is SQIVND (reference sequence). The CDR3 totals 13 residues. V lost 6 bases and J lost 0, with 8 bases in between. CDR3 sequence reads: CASSWEMNTEAFF. The CDR3 DNA reads TGTGCCAGTAGCTGGGAGATGAACACTGAAGCTTTCTTT.

This chain uses TRBV28 with TRBJ1-2; 8 bases agree with TRBD1. CDR1 is MDHEN, CDR2 SYDVKM, per germline. The CDR3 spans 15 residues. Trimming removed 7 bases from V and 4 bases from J; junction bases left unmatched: 11. The CDR3 region has the DNA TGTGCCAGCACTCTAGGACAGGGAAGAGCCTATGGCTACACCTTC. Residues: CASTLGQGRAYGYTF.

V is TRBV6-5 and J is TRBJ2-4, with D tentatively TRBD1 (5 bases). Per germline, CDR1 MNHEY and CDR2 SVGAGI. This CDR3 is 14 amino acids long. The ends were cut back, 6 bases at V and 3 bases at J, with 12 bases in the middle. CDR3 DNA: TGTGCCAGCAGCCAGGGTTTCGGCAAAAACATTCAGTACTTC. Its protein product is CASSQGFGKNIQYF.